The entry below describes one TCR beta chain. Its specificity is not known. This sample is drawn from a study of identical twins. General study results and limits: Reduced insertions were recorded for abundant cord blood beta clonotypes, with no such pattern in memory repertoires. Shared out-of-frame alpha sequences (those common to twins) showed excess low generation probability. Invariant T cells like MAIT and iNKT could partly confound the zero-insertion analyses.

TCRdb processed the 5' RACE reads anew with MiXCR; each CDR3 protein has one entry. The sample includes 250,000 or so distinct CDR3 sequences, about 13% seen only once; the top ten take 3.5% to 5%. Among all donors, each was a healthy Caucasian. V trimming: 4 bases; J trimming: 4 bases; junction bases outside the gene matches: 13. The CDR3 runs 19 residues. The sample also formed part of further work on yellow fever vaccine responses in identical twins.

The sample taken for sequencing was memory (CD45RO+) T cells sorted from blood. The receptor's source is a woman between 18 and 29 years old in good health. The V gene is TRBV12-3 or TRBV12-4, the J gene TRBJ2-3; 14 bases match TRBD2. CDR3 amino acids: CASSSPSTSGRAFPDTQYF. In DNA, the CDR3 is TGTGCCAGCAGTTCCCCCTCGACTAGCGGGAGGGCCTTCCCAGATACGCAGTATTTT.